This TCR beta chain derives from a study of monozygotic twins with inflammatory bowel disease. The CDR3 runs to 15 residues. TCRdb reanalyzed the 5' RACE reads, giving one entry per CDR3 protein sequence and no DNA. In all, the sample yields fewer than 550,000 distinct CDR3 sequences. This receptor was obtained from a human donor with ulcerative colitis or Crohn's disease, or a healthy co-twin of an affected twin (not recorded which). This chain connects TRBV12-3 or TRBV12-4 to TRBJ1-4. Sequenced material: blood. CDR3 loop: CASSSTIGTNEKLFF.